A selection of T cell receptor beta chains follows, all from one sample in a study of OX40 agonist ivuxolimab in advanced cancers. Clones were read by immunoSEQ multiplex PCR, and TCRdb kept only the in-frame ones, dropping some. The sample comprises more than 40,000 clones, 75% to 95% of which are singletons, and just under 5% rests with the top ten. The sample in question was CD4+ or CD8+ T cells sorted from blood, obtained in a trial of the OX40 agonist ivuxolimab. The receptors here all came from an adult with an advanced solid tumor such as melanoma, head and neck, liver or kidney cancer. The CDR3 runs from the conserved cysteine through the conserved F or W. D genes are given only for firm matches. The size field is filled for only some rows; it gives once, few, many or a size class.

V,size,D,J,DNA,CDR3
TRBV18,NA,NA,TRBJ1-4,TGTGCCAGCTCACCCGTTCCTCCGGGGTCCACTAATGAAAAACTGTTTTTT,CASSPVPPGSTNEKLFF
TRBV19,NA,TRBD2,TRBJ2-3,TGTGCCAGTAGTATTAATCCACCACTAGCGGGTAGGGCAGATACGCAGTATTTT,CASSINPPLAGRADTQYF
TRBV5-1,NA,NA,TRBJ2-7,TGCGCCAGCAGCTTGGATCTGGCAGGGGCGGAATTGTCCTACGAGCAGTACTTC,CASSLDLAGAELSYEQYF
TRBV4-1,NA,NA,TRBJ1-1,TGCGCCAGCAGCCAAGGTGGTGGATGGACTGAAGCTTTCTTT,CASSQGGGWTEAFF
TRBV19,NA,NA,TRBJ2-7,TGTGCCAGTAGTATCGGACACATTCTACGAGAGCAGTACTTC,CASSIGHILREQYF
TRBV5-6,NA,TRBD1,TRBJ1-1,TGTGCCAGCAGCACCTCAGGGGGCATCACTGAAGCTTTCTTT,CASSTSGGITEAFF
TRBV30,NA,TRBD2,TRBJ2-3,TGTGCCTTGACTAGCGGGAGGGCAGATACGCAGTATTTT,CALTSGRADTQYF
TRBV27,NA,NA,TRBJ1-5,TGTGCCAGCAGCCTTTCATATCAGGTCCGGGTCCATCAGCCCCAGCATTTT,CASSLSYQVRVHQPQHF
TRBV27,NA,TRBD2,TRBJ2-3,TGTGCCAGCCGACTCCTCAGTTTGGGGGGGGACGGGGTTGGCACAGATACGCAGTATTTT,CASRLLSLGGDGVGTDTQYF
TRBV7-9,few,TRBD1,TRBJ1-2,TGTGCCAGCAGTCAAGGGGGCGCGGGAAGGTATGGCTACACCTTC,CASSQGGAGRYGYTF
TRBV6-5,NA,TRBD1,TRBJ1-1,TGTGCCAGCAGTTTCTGGGGGACAGGCGACGCTTTCTTT,CASSFWGTGDAFF
TRBV15,medium-sized,TRBD1,TRBJ1-4,TGTGCCACCAGCGACGACAGGGGGCAGAATGAAAAACTGTTTTTT,CATSDDRGQNEKLFF
TRBV6-6,NA,NA,TRBJ1-2,TGTGCCAGCACAGAACCCATGGACGTAAACTATGGCTACACCTTC,CASTEPMDVNYGYTF
TRBV9,NA,TRBD1,TRBJ2-7,TGTGCCAGCAGCGTAGGAGGACAGGGCGCCTACGAGCAGTACTTC,CASSVGGQGAYEQYF
TRBV7-9,NA,NA,TRBJ1-1,TGTGCCAGCAGCTTAGTGGGTTTAAGCGGACTGAACACTGAAGCTTTCTTT,CASSLVGLSGLNTEAFF
TRBV6-6,NA,NA,TRBJ1-4,TGTGCCAGCAGTTACCGTCCGAATGAAAAACTGTTTTTT,CASSYRPNEKLFF
TRBV9,NA,NA,TRBJ2-1,TGTGCCAGCAGCGTAGAGTTAGGGTTGCGAGAGCAGTTCTTC,CASSVELGLREQFF
TRBV6-5,NA,TRBD1,TRBJ2-1,TGTGCCAGCAGTTACACCGGGACAGGGGACTACAATGAGCAGTTCTTC,CASSYTGTGDYNEQFF
TRBV7-9,once,TRBD2,TRBJ2-1,TGTGCCAGCAGCTTAGCGCCTAGCGGGGACCTGAATGAGCAGTTCTTC,CASSLAPSGDLNEQFF
TRBV7-3,NA,TRBD2,TRBJ2-3,TGTGCCAGCAGCTCGGGACTAGCGACCACAGATACGCAGTATTTT,CASSSGLATTDTQYF
TRBV6-4,NA,TRBD2,TRBJ2-1,TGTGCCAGCAGTCTCTACGGGGGGGCCTTCTACAATGAGCAGTTCTTC,CASSLYGGAFYNEQFF
TRBV5-4,NA,TRBD2,TRBJ2-2,TGTGCCAGCAGCTTGTGGGGGGGCACCGGGGAGCTGTTTTTT,CASSLWGGTGELFF
TRBV7-9,NA,NA,TRBJ2-3,TGTGCCAGCAGCTTAGGATTTTGGGCAGAGGGGGTATACACAGATACGCAGTATTTT,CASSLGFWAEGVYTDTQYF
TRBV27,NA,NA,TRBJ2-7,TGTGCCAGCAGTTTACTTACTCCAACGACAGACAACGCCTACGAGCAGTACTTC,CASSLLTPTTDNAYEQYF
TRBV6-5,once,TRBD1,TRBJ2-3,TGTGCCAGCGGTCCACAGGGGGCGAAAGATACGCAGTATTTT,CASGPQGAKDTQYF
TRBV7-9,once,NA,TRBJ1-1,TGTGCCAGTAGACGGGGTTTGGCTTTAAGACCTTTCTTT,CASRRGLALRPFF
TRBV4-1,NA,NA,TRBJ2-7,TGCGCCAGCAGCCAGTCGGGAGAAGCAAACGAGCAGTACTTC,CASSQSGEANEQYF
TRBV19,NA,NA,TRBJ2-3,TGTGCCAGTAGTATTATTCGCGGCTCAGATACGCAGTATTTT,CASSIIRGSDTQYF